What follows describes a single T cell receptor (beta chain). What it binds is unknown. This sample stems from a study of cytomegalovirus exposure and HLA in healthy donors. Study-wide context: Around 83% of roughly 430 genotyped donors fell in the Caucasian-associated ancestry cluster.

Study-level findings and limits: CMV serostatus alone was available as immune exposure information. As a later analysis revealed, the rate of TCR association differed by HLA locus, with DRB1 most and HLA-C fewest. Another analysis was done later, and it associated approximately 18,000 TCR beta sequences with HLA alleles at 0.05 false discovery rate.

13 Jbeta primers and 60 Vbeta primers were used for the PCR. The protocol was immunoSEQ multiplex PCR, while the TCRdb copy is restricted to in-frame clones and leaves out a portion. This table holds about 110,000 clones, over 65% found once. This CDR3 is 15 amino acids long. The V segment lost 4 bases and the J segment 4 bases; nucleotides outside the gene matches: 8. Per germline, CDR1 SGHNT and CDR2 YYREEE (reference sequence). The rearrangement links TRBV5-4 to TRBJ2-5, with 9 nucleotides matching TRBD1. This sequence was found in a woman between 25 and 40 years old in good health and CMV-seronegative. The sample consisted of PBMCs. CDR3 loop: CASSRDRERGETQYF. Written as DNA, the CDR3 is TGTGCCAGCAGCAGGGACAGGGAGAGAGGAGAGACCCAGTACTTC.